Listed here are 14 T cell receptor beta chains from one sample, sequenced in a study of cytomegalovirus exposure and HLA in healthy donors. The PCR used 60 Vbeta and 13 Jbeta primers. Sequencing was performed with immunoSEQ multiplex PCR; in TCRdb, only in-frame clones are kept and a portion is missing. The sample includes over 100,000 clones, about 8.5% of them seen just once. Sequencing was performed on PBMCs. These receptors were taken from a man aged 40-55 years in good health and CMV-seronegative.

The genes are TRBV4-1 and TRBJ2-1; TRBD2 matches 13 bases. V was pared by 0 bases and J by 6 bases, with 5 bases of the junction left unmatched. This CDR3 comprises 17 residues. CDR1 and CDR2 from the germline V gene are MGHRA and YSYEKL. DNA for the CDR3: TGCGCCAGCAGCCAAGATAAGGGGACTAGCGGGGCCAATGAGCAGTTCTTC. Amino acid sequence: CASSQDKGTSGANEQFF.

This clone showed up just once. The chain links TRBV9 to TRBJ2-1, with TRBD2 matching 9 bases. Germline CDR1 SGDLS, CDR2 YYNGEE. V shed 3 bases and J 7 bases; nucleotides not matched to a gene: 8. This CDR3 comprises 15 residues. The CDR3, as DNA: TGTGCCAGCAGCGAGGGGGGACTAGCTGAGAATGAGCAGTTCTTC. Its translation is CASSEGGLAENEQFF.

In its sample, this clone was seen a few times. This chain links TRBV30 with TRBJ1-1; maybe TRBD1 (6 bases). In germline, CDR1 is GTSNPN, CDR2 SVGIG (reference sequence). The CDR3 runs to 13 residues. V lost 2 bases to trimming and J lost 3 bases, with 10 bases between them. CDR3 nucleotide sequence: TGTGCCTGGAGTACGAACAGGGACACTGAAGCTTTCTTT. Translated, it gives CAWSTNRDTEAFF.

CDR3 bases: TGCGCCAGCAGCCAAGTCGACGGAGGTCCTTATGAGCAGTTCTTC. Amino acid sequence: CASSQVDGGPYEQFF. V is TRBV4-1 and J is TRBJ2-1; D might be TRBD2 (5 bases). The V gene lost 1 base and the J gene lost 8 bases, with 15 bases spanning the gap. This CDR3 is built from 15 residues. Germline V lookup: CDR1 MGHRA, CDR2 YSYEKL.

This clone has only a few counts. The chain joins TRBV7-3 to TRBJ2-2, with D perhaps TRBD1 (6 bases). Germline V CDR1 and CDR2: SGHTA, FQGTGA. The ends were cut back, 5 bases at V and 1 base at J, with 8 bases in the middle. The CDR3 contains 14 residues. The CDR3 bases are TGTGCCAGCAGCCCGGACAGGAACACCGGGGAGCTGTTTTTT. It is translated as CASSPDRNTGELFF.

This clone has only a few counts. The CDR3, as DNA: TGTGCCAGCAGTTTACTAAGCAATAGCAATCAGCCCCAGCATTTT. Translated: CASSLLSNSNQPQHF. V is TRBV28 and J is TRBJ1-5; D gene uncertain. V shed 2 bases and J shed 0 bases, with 8 bases lying between them. The CDR3 contains 15 residues. Germline V lookup: CDR1 MDHEN, CDR2 SYDVKM.

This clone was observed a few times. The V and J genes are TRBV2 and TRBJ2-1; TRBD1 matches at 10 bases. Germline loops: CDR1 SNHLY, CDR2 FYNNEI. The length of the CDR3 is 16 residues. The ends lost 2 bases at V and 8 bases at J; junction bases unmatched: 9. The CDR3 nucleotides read TGTGCCAGCAGTGAACTTCAATCGACAGGGGGCGATGAGCAGTTCTTC. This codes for CASSELQSTGGDEQFF.

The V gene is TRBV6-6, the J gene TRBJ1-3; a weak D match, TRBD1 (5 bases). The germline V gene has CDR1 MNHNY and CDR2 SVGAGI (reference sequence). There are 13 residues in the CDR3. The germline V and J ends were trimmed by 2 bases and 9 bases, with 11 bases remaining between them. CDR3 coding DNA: TGTGCCAGCAGTTACCGTCAGGGAGGCACCATATATTTT. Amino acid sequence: CASSYRQGGTIYF.

CDR3: CASSIFGQGEDTQYF. The CDR3, as DNA: TGTGCCAGTAGTATTTTTGGACAGGGCGAAGATACGCAGTATTTT. This sequence joins TRBV19 and TRBJ2-3; 8 nucleotides line up with TRBD1. The CDR3 contains 15 residues. Trimming took 3 bases from V and 5 from J; bases not matched to a gene: 7. Per the germline V gene, CDR1 is LNHDA and CDR2 is SQIVND (reference sequence).

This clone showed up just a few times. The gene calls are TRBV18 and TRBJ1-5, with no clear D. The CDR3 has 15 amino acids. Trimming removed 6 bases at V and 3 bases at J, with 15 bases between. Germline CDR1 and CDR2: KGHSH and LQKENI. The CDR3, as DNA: TGTGCCAGCTCTCCGAGGTCAGTTGACAATCAGCCCCAGCATTTT. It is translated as CASSPRSVDNQPQHF.

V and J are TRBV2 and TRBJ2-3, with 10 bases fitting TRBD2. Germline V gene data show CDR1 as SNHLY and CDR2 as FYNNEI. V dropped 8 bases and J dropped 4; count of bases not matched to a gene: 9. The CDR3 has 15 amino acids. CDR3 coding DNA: TGTGCCAGCGGAATAGCGGGGGGCCTGGCAGATACGCAGTATTTT. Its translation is CASGIAGGLADTQYF. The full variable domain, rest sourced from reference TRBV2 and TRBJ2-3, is EPEVTQTPSHQVTQMGQEVILRCVPISNHLYFYWYRQILGQKVEFLVSFYNNEISEKSEIFDDQFSVERPDGSNFTLKIRSTKLEDSAMYFCASGIAGGLADTQYFGPGTRLTVL.

DNA of the CDR3: TGTGCCAGCAGCTTGGGGCGGACCTCCTACGAGCAGTACTTC. This sequence encodes CASSLGRTSYEQYF. The chain links TRBV13 to TRBJ2-7; perhaps TRBD1 as D (5 bases). The V gene's germline CDR1 is PRHDT and CDR2 FYEKMQ (reference sequence). Between the trimmed V and J ends, which lost 3 bases and 0 bases, there was a span of 9 bases. The CDR3 runs 14 residues.

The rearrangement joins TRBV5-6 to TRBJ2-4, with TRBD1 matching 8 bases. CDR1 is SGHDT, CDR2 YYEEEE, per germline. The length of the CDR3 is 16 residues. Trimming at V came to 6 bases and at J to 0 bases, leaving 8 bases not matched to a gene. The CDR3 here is CASIKQGGLAKNIQYF. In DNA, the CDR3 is TGTGCCAGCATCAAACAGGGGGGCCTAGCCAAAAACATTCAGTACTTC.

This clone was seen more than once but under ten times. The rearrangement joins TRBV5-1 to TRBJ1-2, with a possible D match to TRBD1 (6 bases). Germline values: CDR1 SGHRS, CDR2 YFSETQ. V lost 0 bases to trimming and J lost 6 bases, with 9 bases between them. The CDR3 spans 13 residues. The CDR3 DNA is TGCGCCAGCAGCTTGGTAGCAGGGGATGGCTACACCTTC. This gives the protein CASSLVAGDGYTF. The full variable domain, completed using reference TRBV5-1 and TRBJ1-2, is KAGVTQTPRYLIKTRGQQVTLSCSPISGHRSVSWYQQTPGQGLQFLFEYFSETQRNKGNFPGRFSGRQFSNSRSEMNVSTLELGDSALYLCASSLVAGDGYTFGSGTRLTVV.